This TCR beta chain is drawn from a study of T cell changes during pregnancy in multiple sclerosis. Produced via immunoSEQ multiplex PCR; TCRdb's table is partial and in-frame only. Among 60,000 to 85,000 clones listed, about nine tenths were seen once. The TCR originated in a female donor with multiple sclerosis, enrolled in a pregnancy study. The sample was peripheral blood, taken in the second trimester of pregnancy.

CDR3 DNA: TGTGCCAGCAGCCAAGATCCGAGGAACGGGACAGGGTCCTCTGGAAACACCATATATTTT. Its translation is CASSQDPRNGTGSSGNTIYF. The chain combines TRBV14 with TRBJ1-3; 9 nucleotides align to TRBD1. Germline trimming cut 0 bases from V and 0 bases from J; bases unmatched to any gene: 12. CDR1 is SGHDN and CDR2 is FVKESK in the germline V gene. The CDR3 contains 20 residues. The full variable domain, in which reference TRBV14 and TRBJ1-3 provide the parts outside the CDR3, is EAGVTQFPSHSVIEKGQTVTLRCDPISGHDNLYWYRRVMGKEIKFLLHFVKESKQDESGMPNNRFLAERTGGTYSTLKVQPAELEDSGVYFCASSQDPRNGTGSSGNTIYFGEGSWLTVV.